Sequencing of this T cell receptor (beta chain) was carried out in a study of shared clonotypes between healthy human individuals. Assay used: immunoSEQ multiplex PCR; TCRdb lists only in-frame clones, some missing. The sample holds 2 million to 2.5 million clones, almost 96% seen once. Adult Caucasians living in Nashville, Tennessee made up all of the donors. This clone was counted a few times. Germline CDR1 SNHLY, CDR2 FYNNEI. V was cut by 6 bases and J by 8 bases, with 16 bases left in between. This CDR3 has 14 residues. The sequence was collected from a young man in good health. This rearrangement joins TRBV2 to TRBJ1-4, with D hard to call. The sample consisted of naive CD4+ T cells sorted from blood. Subset reported: CD45RA+ positively selected. The CDR3 coding sequence is TGTGCCAGCAGCAACAGCCTAATTAGGGAAAAACTGTTTTTT. Residues: CASSNSLIREKLFF.